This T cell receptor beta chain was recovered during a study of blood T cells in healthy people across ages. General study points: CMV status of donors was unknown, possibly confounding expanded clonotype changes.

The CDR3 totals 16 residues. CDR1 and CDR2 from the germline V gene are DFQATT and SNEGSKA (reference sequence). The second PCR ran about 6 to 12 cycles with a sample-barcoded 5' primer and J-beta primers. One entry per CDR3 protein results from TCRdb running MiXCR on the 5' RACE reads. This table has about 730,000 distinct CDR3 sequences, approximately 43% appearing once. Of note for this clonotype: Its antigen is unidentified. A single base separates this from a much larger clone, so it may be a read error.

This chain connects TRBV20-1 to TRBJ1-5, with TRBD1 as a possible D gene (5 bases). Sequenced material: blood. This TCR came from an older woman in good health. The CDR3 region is CSAREVPGRDYQPQHF. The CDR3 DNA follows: TGCAGTGCCAGAGAGGTTCCGGGGCGCGATTATCAGCCCCAGCATTTT.